The 16 T cell receptor beta chains presented below share a single source sample, sequenced in a study of molecular identifiers for immune sequencing clone quantification. Each CDR3 protein gets one entry after TCRdb re-called the PCR reads with MiXCR. This sample has 600,000 to 650,000 distinct CDR3 sequences, with approximately 20% found just once. Sequencing input: naive CD8+ T cells from blood, with Jurkat cell RNA spiked in. The subset here: FACS-sorted CD8+CD4-CCR7+CD45RA+ naive T cells. The receptors were sampled from a human donor in good health. Some libraries in this study had Jurkat cell RNA spiked in.

This clonotype has ten or more counts. V and J are TRBV7-2 and TRBJ2-7; D is possibly TRBD1 (5 bases). CDR3 length: 16 amino acids. Germline V gene sequence: CDR1 SGHTA, CDR2 FQGNSA. V lost 4 bases and J 0 bases, leaving 16 bases between the germline ends. The CDR3 coding sequence is TGTGCCAGCAGCTACTACTTAGGGGTCAGCTCCTACGAGCAGTACTTC. Translation gives CASSYYLGVSSYEQYF.

The table lists this clonotype with many counts. The chain links TRBV29-1 to TRBJ2-3; possibly TRBD2 for D (5 bases). Germline CDR1 reads SQVTM; CDR2 reads ANQGSEA. The CDR3 covers 13 residues. Trimming took off 7 bases at V and 0 bases at J, with 11 bases between the two ends. The CDR3 region is CSAGLSSTDTQYF. The CDR3 nucleotides are TGCAGCGCAGGACTTTCTAGCACAGATACGCAGTATTTT.

This clonotype occurred many times. The DNA of the CDR3 is TGTGCCAGCAGTTGGCCGGATGAAAAACTGTTTTTT. Protein product: CASSWPDEKLFF. V is TRBV2 and J is TRBJ1-4, with no clear D. Per the germline V gene, CDR1 is SNHLY and CDR2 is FYNNEI. V shed 5 bases and J shed 6 bases, with 7 bases lying between them. This CDR3 region has 12 residues.

The chain carries TRBV12-3 or TRBV12-4 and TRBJ2-4; D not resolved. This CDR3 is 12 amino acids long. The germline V and J ends were trimmed by 6 bases and 7 bases, with 10 bases remaining between them. CDR3 sequence: CASSWFGNIQYF. CDR3 DNA: TGTGCCAGCAGCTGGTTTGGGAACATTCAGTACTTC.

In this sample, this clonotype turned up many times. CDR3 residues: CASSQDLPDKPDNYGYTF. In nucleotides, the CDR3 is TGCGCCAGCAGCCAAGATCTACCAGACAAACCCGATAACTATGGCTACACCTTC. The chain employs TRBV4-3 and TRBJ1-2; D remains unclear. Germline V gene lookup returns CDR1 LGHNA and CDR2 YSLEER. The V and J ends lost 0 bases and 1 base respectively, with 18 bases between them. CDR3 length equals 18 residues.

This clonotype has at least ten counts. CDR3 DNA sequence: TGCAGTGCTAGAGCTGTCCGGTCAACAACGCCGTCCAATGAGCAGTTCTTC. Encoded protein: CSARAVRSTTPSNEQFF. The chain is built from TRBV20-1 and TRBJ2-1; no clear D gene. The CDR3 sequence is 17 residues long. Germline CDR1 is DFQATT and CDR2 is SNEGSKA (reference sequence). Deletions cut 1 base from V and 6 bases from J, with 22 bases between.

V is TRBV7-9 and J is TRBJ2-7; tentatively, D is TRBD2 (6 bases). CDR1 and CDR2 from the germline V gene are SEHNR and FQNEAQ (reference sequence). V lost 8 bases, J lost 4 bases, and 15 bases lay in between. CDR3 length: 13 residues. The DNA for the CDR3 is TGTGCCAGCGCCTTGGGGACTCTATACGAGCAGTACTTC. Protein sequence: CASALGTLYEQYF.

Comment on this clonotype: Just one base apart from a much larger clone, this may be a read error. J is TRBJ1-1 and V is TRBV2, with a possible D match to TRBD1 (6 bases). There are 15 residues in the CDR3. The V end lost 6 bases, the J end lost 0 bases, and 14 bases lay between the germline ends. Germline V lookup: CDR1 SNHLY, CDR2 FYNNEI. Here the CDR3 DNA reads TGTGCCAGCAGGCTGGCGGGACATCTGAACACTGAAGCTTTCTTT. Protein product: CASRLAGHLNTEAFF.

About this clonotype itself: Possible read error: a much larger clone is one base away. The chain carries TRBV2 and TRBJ2-3; D not resolved. This CDR3 is 10 amino acids long. The V end was cut by 11 bases, the J end by 9 bases, with 12 bases between. The V gene's germline CDR1 is SNHLY and CDR2 FYNNEI. DNA for the CDR3: TGTGCCGACTCTCATACAACGCAGTATTTT. This sequence encodes CADSHTTQYF. The full variable domain, in which reference TRBV2 and TRBJ2-3 provide the parts outside the CDR3, is EPEVTQTPSHQVTQMGQEVILRCVPISNHLYFYWYRQILGQKVEFLVSFYNNEISEKSEIFDDQFSVERPDGSNFTLKIRSTKLEDSAMYFCADSHTTQYFGPGTRLTVL.

This clonotype was detected many times. The rearrangement links TRBV7-3 to TRBJ1-1; tentative D call: TRBD1 (6 bases). The CDR3 runs to 16 residues. Trimming left V 0 bases short and J 5 bases short, with 16 bases between. In germline, CDR1 is SGHTA, CDR2 FQGTGA. The CDR3: CASSLTGGGRGTEAFF. DNA of the CDR3: TGTGCCAGCAGCTTAACGGGCGGGGGGCGAGGTACTGAAGCTTTCTTT. Filled out from reference TRBV7-3 and TRBJ1-1, the complete variable domain reads GAGVSQTPSNKVTEKGKYVELRCDPISGHTALYWYRQSLGQGPEFLIYFQGTGAADDSGLPNDRFFAVRPEGSVSTLKIQRTERGDSAVYLCASSLTGGGRGTEAFFGQGTRLTVV.

As concerns this clonotype: A read error may explain this, as a much larger clone is one base away. The chain links TRBV6-2 or TRBV6-3 to TRBJ1-5, with D unclear. Looked up from germline, CDR1 is MNHEY and CDR2 is SVGEGT. V dropped 4 bases and J dropped 9 bases, with 10 bases sitting between them. The CDR3 covers 12 residues. CDR3 region: CASSCGSGPQHF. The CDR3 DNA reads as TGTGCCAGCAGTTGCGGGTCAGGGCCCCAGCATTTT.

Of note for this clonotype: With a much larger clone just one base away, this may be a read error. V usage is TRBV6-5 and J usage is TRBJ1-2; D may be TRBD1 (5 bases). The ends were cut back, 6 bases at V and 3 bases at J, with 11 bases in the middle. The germline gives CDR1 MNHEY, CDR2 SVGAGI. The CDR3 is 13 residues long. The CDR3 is CASRGREDYGYTF. The CDR3 DNA is TGTGCCAGCAGGGGCAGGGAGGACTATGGCTACACCTTC.

On this clonotype itself: A much larger clonotype is one base distant, so this may be a read error. V is TRBV15 and J is TRBJ1-5, with D possibly matching TRBD1 (6 bases). Germline V gene sequence: CDR1 LNHNV, CDR2 YYDKDF (reference sequence). Trimming removed 4 bases at V and 0 bases at J, with 28 bases between. CDR3 length equals 21 residues. CDR3 loop: CATSMLGGRDQVDYSNQPQHF. In DNA, the CDR3 is TGTGCCACCAGCATGTTGGGGGGCCGGGATCAAGTAGACTATAGCAATCAGCCCCAGCATTTT.

This clonotype has ten or more counts. This chain links TRBV12-3 or TRBV12-4 with TRBJ2-6; TRBD1 might be the D (5 bases). The CDR3 sequence is 16 residues long. V was shortened by 9 bases and J by 2 bases, with 17 bases between the two germline ends. CDR3 nucleotides: TGTGCCAGTGATAGGGGTGGCTTGCCTGGGGCCAACGTCCTGACTTTC. Its protein is CASDRGGLPGANVLTF.

The rearrangement links TRBV28 to TRBJ2-2; D might be TRBD2 (5 bases). CDR3 length equals 17 residues. Germline loops: CDR1 MDHEN, CDR2 SYDVKM. Trimming left V 7 bases short and J 1 base short, with 19 bases between. In DNA, the CDR3 is TGTGCCAGCACTACTAGGTGGGCAGTCAAGAACACCGGGGAGCTGTTTTTT. Translated: CASTTRWAVKNTGELFF.

This clonotype was observed a few times. The chain couples TRBV20-1 to TRBJ2-7; D is perhaps TRBD1 or TRBD2 (5 bases each). CDR1 and CDR2 (germline): DFQATT, SNEGSKA (reference sequence). V was pared by 2 bases and J by 3 bases, with 11 bases between. The CDR3 is 13 residues long. In DNA form, the CDR3 reads TGCAGTGCTAGACGGGACGAAGGCTACGAGCAGTACTTC. It encodes CSARRDEGYEQYF.